This entry is about one T cell receptor (beta chain). This sample stems from a study of T-cell memory formation after mild COVID-19. The TCR alpha and TCR beta cDNA libraries, bearing sample barcodes and UMIs, were generated by 5'RACE using constant-segment primers. Each CDR3 protein is one row after TCRdb ran MiXCR on the 5' RACE reads. The sample consists of 270,000 or so distinct CDR3 sequences, more than 15% of them appearing once. The CDR3 has 14 amino acids. CDR1 is MGHDK, CDR2 SYGVNS, per germline. Trimming took off 3 bases at V and 6 bases at J, with 13 bases between the two ends. The TCR comes from a man in his late teens or twenties who had mild COVID-19 (a few samples of this study predate the infection). Cell type and time point are not known. This rearrangement joins TRBV25-1 to TRBJ2-3, with D uncertain. Sequenced input: PBMCs or a T cell subset sorted from them (not recorded which). In DNA form, the CDR3 reads TGTGCCAGCAGTGAGGGTATCCGGGTTGATACGCAGTATTTT. Protein: CASSEGIRVDTQYF.